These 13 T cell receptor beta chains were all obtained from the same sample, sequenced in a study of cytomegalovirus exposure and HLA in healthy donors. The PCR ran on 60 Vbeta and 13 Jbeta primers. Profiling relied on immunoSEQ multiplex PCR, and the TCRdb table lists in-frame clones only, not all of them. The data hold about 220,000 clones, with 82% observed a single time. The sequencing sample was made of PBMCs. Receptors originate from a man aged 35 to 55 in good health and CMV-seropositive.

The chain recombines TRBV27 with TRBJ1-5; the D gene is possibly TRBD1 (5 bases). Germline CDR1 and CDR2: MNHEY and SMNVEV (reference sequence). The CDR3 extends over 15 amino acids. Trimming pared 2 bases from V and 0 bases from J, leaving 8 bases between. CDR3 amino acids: CASSLIGVSNQPQHF. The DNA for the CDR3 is TGTGCCAGCAGTTTAATAGGGGTTAGCAATCAGCCCCAGCATTTT.

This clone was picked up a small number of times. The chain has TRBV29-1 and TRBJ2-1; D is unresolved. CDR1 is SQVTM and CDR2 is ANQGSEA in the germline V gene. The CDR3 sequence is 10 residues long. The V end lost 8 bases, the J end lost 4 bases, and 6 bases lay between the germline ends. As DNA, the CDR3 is TGCAGCTTCAAATACAATGAGCAGTTCTTC. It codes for CSFKYNEQFF.

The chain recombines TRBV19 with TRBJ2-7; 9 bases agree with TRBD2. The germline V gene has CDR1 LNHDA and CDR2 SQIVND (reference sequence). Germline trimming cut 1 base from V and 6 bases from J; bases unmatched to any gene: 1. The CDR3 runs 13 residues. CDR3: CASSIGTSAEQYF. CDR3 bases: TGTGCCAGTAGTATAGGGACTAGCGCCGAGCAGTACTTC.

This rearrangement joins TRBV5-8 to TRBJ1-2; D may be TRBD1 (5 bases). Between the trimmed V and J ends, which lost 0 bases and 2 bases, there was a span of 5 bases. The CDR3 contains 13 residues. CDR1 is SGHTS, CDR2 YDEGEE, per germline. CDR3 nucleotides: TGTGCCAGCAGCTTGGGACAGAACTATGGCTACACCTTC. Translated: CASSLGQNYGYTF.

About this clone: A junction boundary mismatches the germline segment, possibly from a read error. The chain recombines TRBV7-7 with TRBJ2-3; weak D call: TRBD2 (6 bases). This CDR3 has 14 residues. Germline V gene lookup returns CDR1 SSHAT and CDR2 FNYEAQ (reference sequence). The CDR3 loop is CASSFAGPTDTQYF. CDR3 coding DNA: TGTGCTAGCAGCTTTGCGGGACCTACAGATACGCAGTATTTT.

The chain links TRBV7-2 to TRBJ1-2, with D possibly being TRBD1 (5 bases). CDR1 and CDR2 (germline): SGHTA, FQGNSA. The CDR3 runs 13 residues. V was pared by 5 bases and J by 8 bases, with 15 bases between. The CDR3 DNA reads TGTGCCAGCAGCCCATATAACCCAGGGGGCTACACCTTC. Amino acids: CASSPYNPGGYTF.

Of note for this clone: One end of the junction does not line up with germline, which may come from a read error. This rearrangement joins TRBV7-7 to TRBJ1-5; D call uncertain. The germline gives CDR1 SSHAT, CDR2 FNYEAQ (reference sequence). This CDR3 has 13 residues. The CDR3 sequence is CASSLAEGQPQHF. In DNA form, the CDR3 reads TGTGCTAGCAGCTTAGCGGAGGGCCAGCCCCAGCATTTT.

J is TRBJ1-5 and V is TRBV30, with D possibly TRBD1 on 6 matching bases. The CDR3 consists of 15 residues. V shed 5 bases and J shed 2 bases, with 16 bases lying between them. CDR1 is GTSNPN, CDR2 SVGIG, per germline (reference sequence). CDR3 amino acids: CAWATGLWGNQPQHF. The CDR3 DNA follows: TGTGCCTGGGCTACAGGGTTGTGGGGCAATCAGCCCCAGCATTTT.

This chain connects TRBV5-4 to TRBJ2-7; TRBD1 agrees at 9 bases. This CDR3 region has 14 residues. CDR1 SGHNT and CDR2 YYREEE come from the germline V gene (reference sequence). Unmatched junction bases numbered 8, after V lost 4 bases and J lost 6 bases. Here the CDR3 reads CASSEQGAGSEQYF. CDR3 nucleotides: TGTGCCAGCAGCGAACAGGGGGCGGGCTCCGAGCAGTACTTC.

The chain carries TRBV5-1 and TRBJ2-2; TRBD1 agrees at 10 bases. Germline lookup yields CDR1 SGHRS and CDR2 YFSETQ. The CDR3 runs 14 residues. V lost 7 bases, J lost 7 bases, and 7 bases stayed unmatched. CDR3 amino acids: CASSKGQGIGELFF. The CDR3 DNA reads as TGCGCCAGCTCCAAGGGACAGGGGATCGGGGAGCTGTTTTTT.

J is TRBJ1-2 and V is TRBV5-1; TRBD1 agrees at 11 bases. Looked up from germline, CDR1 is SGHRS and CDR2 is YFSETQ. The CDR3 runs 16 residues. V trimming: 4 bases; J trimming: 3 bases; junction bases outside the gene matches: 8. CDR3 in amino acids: CASSPGQGAPDYGYTF. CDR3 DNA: TGCGCCAGCAGCCCCGGACAGGGGGCGCCGGACTATGGCTACACCTTC.

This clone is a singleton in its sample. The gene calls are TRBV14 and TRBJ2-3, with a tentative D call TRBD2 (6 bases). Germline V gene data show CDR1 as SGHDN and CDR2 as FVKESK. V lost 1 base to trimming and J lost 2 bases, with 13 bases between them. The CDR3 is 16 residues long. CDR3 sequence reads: CASSQGGGIATDTQYF. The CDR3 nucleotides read TGTGCCAGCAGCCAAGGAGGCGGGATTGCCACAGATACGCAGTATTTT.

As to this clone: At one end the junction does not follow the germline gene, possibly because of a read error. Here the CDR3 DNA reads TGTGCCAGCAGCATAGGGACAGGTACTGAAGCTTCCTTT. Translation gives CASSIGTGTEASF. The chain employs TRBV7-9 and TRBJ1-1, with 8 bases aligning to TRBD1. The V gene's germline CDR1 is SEHNR and CDR2 FQNEAQ (reference sequence). CDR3 length: 13 residues.